The 27 T cell receptor beta chains presented below share a single source sample, sequenced in a study of metastatic and nonmetastatic thyroid tumors. Thyroid surgery took place with no prior treatment in any patient. TCRdb redid the clone calls on the PCR reads using MiXCR. The sample contains about 10,000 clones, around 30% of which appear only once. Material for sequencing was tumor tissue. The receptors here all came from a female donor with papillary thyroid cancer or a benign thyroid nodule (not recorded which). Some clones in this sample may be carry-over from other donors' samples.

This clone was seen ten or more times. This chain connects TRBV30 to TRBJ1-6; no reliable D call. The CDR3 has 12 residues. V was clipped by 2 bases and J by 6 bases, with 5 bases between them. Germline CDR1 GTSNPN, CDR2 SVGIG (reference sequence). This CDR3 is CAWSLINSPLHF. CDR3 DNA: TGTGCCTGGAGTCTGATTAATTCACCCCTCCACTTT. The variable domain in full, with the rest retrieved from reference TRBV30 and TRBJ1-6, is SQTIHQWPATLVQPVGSPLSLECTVEGTSNPNLYWYRQAAGRGLQLLFYSVGIGQISSEVPQNLSASRPQDRQFILSSKKLLLSDSGFYLCAWSLINSPLHFGNGTRLTVT.

The rearrangement links TRBV20-1 to TRBJ2-1; D is perhaps TRBD1 (5 bases). Germline lookup yields CDR1 DFQATT and CDR2 SNEGSKA (reference sequence). This CDR3 has 13 amino acids. Trimming took off 3 bases at V and 8 bases at J, with 14 bases between the two ends. DNA of the CDR3: TGCAGTGCTAGTAAGACAGATTCCCATGAGCAGTTCTTC. Protein sequence: CSASKTDSHEQFF.

This clone ranks as medium-sized. Additional DNA sequences in this sample encode the identical CDR3. The CDR3 nucleotides are TGCGCCAGCAGCCAAGGGCCCAGGGCCTACGAGCAGTACTTC. Residues: CASSQGPRAYEQYF. The V call is TRBV4-1, the J call TRBJ2-7; maybe TRBD1 (5 bases). The CDR3 length is 14 residues. CDR1 MGHRA and CDR2 YSYEKL come from the germline V gene. V was clipped by 1 base and J by 2 bases, with 9 bases between them.

This clone was recorded many times. It may be a read error: a sequence one base away is much more abundant. V is TRBV7-2 and J is TRBJ1-2; D not resolved. In germline, CDR1 is SGHTA, CDR2 FQGNSA. The CDR3 has 11 residues. Deletions cut 2 bases from V and 9 bases from J, with 7 bases between. In DNA, the CDR3 is TGTGCCAGCAGCTTACTCGTTAGCTACACCTTC. As protein: CASSLLVSYTF.

Comments on this clone: At one boundary the junction diverges from the germline segment, which might be a read error. This sequence joins TRBV5-1 and TRBJ1-1, with D possibly matching TRBD1 (6 bases). CDR1 and CDR2 (germline): SGHRS, YFSETQ. The CDR3 totals 14 residues. CDR3 DNA sequence: TGCGCCAGCGGCTTGGGAAACCAGGGGACTGAAGCTTTCTTT. Translating gives CASGLGNQGTEAFF.

CDR3 nucleotide sequence: TGTGCCAGCAGCTTAGTGAAGGGGGCCTCCTACGAGCAGTACTTC. Amino acid sequence: CASSLVKGASYEQYF. The rearrangement links TRBV7-2 to TRBJ2-7, with 7 positions matching TRBD1. Per germline, CDR1 SGHTA and CDR2 FQGNSA. The CDR3 is made up of 15 amino acids. Trimming cost V 1 base and J 0 bases; bases outside gene matches: 3.

In regard to this clone: A read error may account for a junction end that differs from germline. The chain combines TRBV7-7 with TRBJ1-4; the match to TRBD1 covers 9 bases. This CDR3 region has 15 residues. Germline CDR1 reads SSHAT; CDR2 reads FNYEAQ (reference sequence). CDR3 DNA sequence: TGTGCTAGCAGCTTCGGGACAGGGTCTAATGAAAAACTGTTTTTT. It codes for CASSFGTGSNEKLFF. Based on the CDR3 plus reference TRBV7-7 and TRBJ1-4, the full variable domain is GAGVSQSPRYKVTKRGQDVTLRCDPISSHATLYWYQQALGQGPEFLTYFNYEAQPDKSGLPSDRFSAERPEGSISTLTIQRTEQRDSAMYRCASSFGTGSNEKLFFGSGTQLSVL.

This clone was seen many times. CDR3 in DNA: TGTGCCAGTAGTATTGAGGGACGGATTAATTCACCCCTCCACTTT. Its translation: CASSIEGRINSPLHF. V gene TRBV19 combines with J gene TRBJ1-6; TRBD1 is a possible D gene (5 bases). The CDR3 extends over 15 amino acids. The germline V and J ends were trimmed by 3 bases and 6 bases, with 12 bases remaining between them. Germline CDR1 reads LNHDA; CDR2 reads SQIVND (reference sequence). Combining the CDR3 with reference TRBV19 and TRBJ1-6 gives the whole variable domain DGGITQSPKYLFRKEGQNVTLSCEQNLNHDAMYWYRQDPGQGLRLIYYSQIVNDFQKGDIAEGYSVSREKKESFPLTVTSAQKNPTAFYLCASSIEGRINSPLHFGNGTRLTVT.

The chain uses TRBV5-1 and TRBJ1-1; weak D call: TRBD1 (5 bases). Between the trimmed V and J ends, which lost 0 bases and 1 base, there was a span of 7 bases. CDR3 length: 14 residues. The germline V gene has CDR1 SGHRS and CDR2 YFSETQ. The CDR3 sequence is CASSLDGQNTEAFF. CDR3 sequence (DNA): TGCGCCAGCAGCTTGGACGGACAGAACACTGAAGCTTTCTTT.

V is TRBV3-1 and J is TRBJ2-7, with no clear D. This CDR3 is built from 11 residues. Germline lookup yields CDR1 LGHDT and CDR2 YNNKEL (reference sequence). The V end was cut by 3 bases, the J end by 6 bases, with 6 bases between. The CDR3 nucleotides are TGTGCCAGCAGCCATACGGGCGAGCAGTACTTC. It codes for CASSHTGEQYF.

This clone was picked up many times. The rearrangement links TRBV20-1 to TRBJ2-3; the D gene is possibly TRBD2 (7 bases). V lost 5 bases and J lost 2, with 11 bases in between. Germline V lookup: CDR1 DFQATT, CDR2 SNEGSKA (reference sequence). The CDR3 consists of 13 residues. The CDR3 is CSAGGAVTDTQYF. DNA for the CDR3: TGCAGTGCTGGGGGGGCGGTCACAGATACGCAGTATTTT.

The V call is TRBV11-2, the J call TRBJ1-1, with D perhaps matching TRBD1 (5 bases). The germline V gene encodes CDR1 SGHAT and CDR2 FQNNGV. V was cut by 5 bases and J by 1 base, with 20 bases left in between. CDR3 length: 17 amino acids. The CDR3: CASSPPPGAVQNTEAFF. The CDR3 DNA reads as TGTGCCAGCAGCCCCCCCCCCGGGGCAGTGCAGAACACTGAAGCTTTCTTT.

At least ten counts were recorded for this clone. The sample holds other DNA sequences that translate to the same CDR3. The chain employs TRBV18 and TRBJ2-5; D ambiguous. V gave up 0 bases and J gave up 5 bases, with 7 bases separating them. Germline-derived CDR1 and CDR2 are KGHSH and LQKENI. CDR3 size: 13 residues. CDR3 sequence reads: CASSPPGRETQYF. As DNA, the CDR3 is TGTGCCAGCTCACCACCAGGACGCGAGACCCAGTACTTC. Looking up the rest from reference TRBV18 and TRBJ2-5 gives the full variable domain: NAGVMQNPRHLVRRRGQEARLRCSPMKGHSHVYWYRQLPEEGLKFMVYLQKENIIDESGMPKERFSAEFPKEGPSILRIQQVVRGDSAAYFCASSPPGRETQYFGPGTRLLVL.

This clone was seen more than once but under ten times. One end of the junction is discordant with germline, which a read error may explain. The rearrangement joins TRBV6-1 to TRBJ2-5, with D unresolved. The CDR3 runs to 17 residues. Germline V gene lookup returns CDR1 MNHNS and CDR2 SASEGT. The CDR3 spells CASSGPYRYPYQETHYF. The CDR3 region has the DNA TGTGCCAGCAGTGGACCGTACAGATATCCGTACCAAGAGACCCATTACTTC.

This clone is categorized as medium-sized. The CDR3 sequence: CASSPKGLAGLYEQYF. The CDR3 nucleotides read TGTGCCAGCAGTCCCAAAGGACTAGCGGGCCTCTACGAGCAGTACTTC. The chain combines TRBV6-1 with TRBJ2-7, with TRBD2 identical over 11 bases. CDR3 length equals 16 residues. Germline V gene data show CDR1 as MNHNS and CDR2 as SASEGT. Trimming at V came to 5 bases and at J to 3 bases, leaving 9 bases not matched to a gene.

V is TRBV5-1 and J is TRBJ2-3; the D is unclear. V shed 6 bases and J shed 0 bases, with 14 bases lying between them. CDR1 is SGHRS, CDR2 YFSETQ, per germline. The CDR3 extends over 15 amino acids. This chain's CDR3 is CASTPWGTSTDTQYF. CDR3 sequence (DNA): TGCGCCAGCACGCCATGGGGAACTAGCACAGATACGCAGTATTTT.

This clone is large in the sample. The V call is TRBV9, the J call TRBJ2-1; 14 bases agree with TRBD2. V was pared by 3 bases and J by 1 base, with 6 bases of the junction left unmatched. Germline V gives CDR1 SGDLS, CDR2 YYNGEE. This CDR3 comprises 18 residues. The CDR3 DNA sequence: TGTGCCAGCAGCGACGGGACTAGCGGGAGAAGGTCCTACAATGAGCAGTTCTTC. Encoded protein: CASSDGTSGRRSYNEQFF.

The chain recombines TRBV5-4 with TRBJ1-1; 10 bases map to TRBD1. Germline lookup yields CDR1 SGHNT and CDR2 YYREEE (reference sequence). The ends lost 4 bases at V and 3 bases at J; junction bases unmatched: 9. The CDR3 covers 16 residues. This chain's CDR3 is CASSTGTGVMDTEAFF. The CDR3 DNA reads as TGTGCCAGCAGCACCGGGACAGGGGTCATGGACACTGAAGCTTTCTTT. Looking up the rest from reference TRBV5-4 and TRBJ1-1 gives the full variable domain: ETGVTQSPTHLIKTRGQQVTLRCSSQSGHNTVSWYQQALGQGPQFIFQYYREEENGRGNFPPRFSGLQFPNYSSELNVNALELDDSALYLCASSTGTGVMDTEAFFGQGTRLTVV.

The V and J genes are TRBV28 and TRBJ2-2, with D perhaps TRBD1 or TRBD2 (5 bases each). CDR3 length: 14 residues. Trimming took 0 bases from V and 8 from J, leaving 10 bases between them. From germline, CDR1 is MDHEN and CDR2 SYDVKM. CDR3 coding DNA: TGTGCCAGCAGTTTATGGGGGACCGAAGGGGAGCTGTTTTTT. Translating it yields CASSLWGTEGELFF.

This clone appeared a single time. The J gene is TRBJ1-2, the V gene TRBV30, with D uncertain. Germline assignment: CDR1 GTSNPN and CDR2 SVGIG (reference sequence). The V and J ends lost 4 bases and 5 bases respectively, with 17 bases between them. The CDR3 loop spans 14 amino acids. CDR3 nucleotide sequence: TGTGCCTGGATCGGTCCAGGATTAGGATATGGCTACACCTTC. As protein: CAWIGPGLGYGYTF.

Comment on this clone: It may be a read error: a sequence one base away is much more abundant. V usage is TRBV3-1 and J usage is TRBJ2-3, with 7 bases fitting TRBD2. V shed 5 bases, J shed 3 bases, and the junction held 8 bases outside the gene matches. The germline gives CDR1 LGHDT, CDR2 YNNKEL (reference sequence). This CDR3 is built from 15 residues. This chain's CDR3 is CASSFGGRGTDTQYF. DNA of the CDR3: TGTGCCAGCAGCTTTGGCGGGAGAGGGACAGATACGCAGTATTTT.

The chain employs TRBV7-2 and TRBJ2-5; TRBD1 agrees at 12 bases. Germline V gene data show CDR1 as SGHTA and CDR2 as FQGNSA. The CDR3 is made up of 16 amino acids. With V trimmed by 1 base and J by 7 bases, 7 bases remained unmatched. In DNA form, the CDR3 reads TGTGCCAGCAGCTTAGTGGGGACAGGGGGCATTGGGACCCAGTACTTC. Translating it yields CASSLVGTGGIGTQYF.

This clone was counted a single time. This chain links TRBV20-1 with TRBJ1-2; D gene uncertain. The V and J ends lost 6 bases and 2 bases respectively, with 10 bases between them. CDR3 length: 12 amino acids. Germline lookup yields CDR1 DFQATT and CDR2 SNEGSKA (reference sequence). The CDR3: CSAPRDNYGYTF. CDR3 DNA sequence: TGCAGTGCACCGCGCGACAACTATGGCTACACCTTC.

The V call is TRBV3-1, the J call TRBJ2-7; D may be TRBD2 (5 bases). The germline gives CDR1 LGHDT, CDR2 YNNKEL (reference sequence). CDR3 length: 12 residues. V was clipped by 5 bases and J by 6 bases, with 11 bases between them. This CDR3 is CASSIIGGEQYF. The CDR3 coding sequence is TGTGCCAGCAGCATAATCGGAGGCGAGCAGTACTTC.

This clone has a count of ten or more. This rearrangement joins TRBV7-9 to TRBJ2-5; D might be TRBD2 (5 bases). In germline, CDR1 is SEHNR, CDR2 FQNEAQ (reference sequence). Trimming cost V 3 bases and J 5 bases, with 7 bases left between them. This CDR3 has 12 amino acids. CDR3 amino acids: CASSFSGETQYF. CDR3 sequence (DNA): TGTGCCAGCAGCTTTTCGGGGGAGACCCAGTACTTC.

The chain is built from TRBV28 and TRBJ2-7; TRBD2 matches 11 bases. V shed 8 bases, J shed 3 bases, and the junction held 9 bases outside the gene matches. The CDR3 has 15 residues. Germline V gene sequence: CDR1 MDHEN, CDR2 SYDVKM. The CDR3 DNA reads as TGTGCCAGCGCTTCCCGGCTAGCGGGAGGCTACGAGCAGTACTTC. Its protein is CASASRLAGGYEQYF.

The gene calls are TRBV20-1 and TRBJ2-1; 12 nucleotides agree with TRBD2. The CDR3 consists of 15 residues. Germline assignment: CDR1 DFQATT and CDR2 SNEGSKA (reference sequence). The junction had 4 bases not matched to a gene; V was cut back by 1 base and J by 6 bases. The DNA for the CDR3 is TGCAGTGCTAGAGGGACTAGCGGGGAAATCAATGAGCAGTTCTTC. Amino acid sequence: CSARGTSGEINEQFF.